This TCR beta chain is drawn from a study of blood T cell repertoires in COVID-19 (dated by TCRdb to about 2020). For context, the study as a whole: The collaborator samples originated in the United States, Italy and Spain and spanned the acute and convalescent phases of COVID-19. Nearly every sample came with metadata listing a de-identified subject ID, COVID-19 status, age in years and sex. The samples were drawn from the first 160 participants of the ongoing ImmuneRACE study and from 1,254 subjects provided by 6 global collaborators. The repertoires were released in a freely available public database meant as a resource for research on the immune response to SARS-CoV-2. Where available, HLA class I and class II types were taken from metadata supplied by the sample provider and were not determined by assay-based typing. The material from the prospective study consisted of cDNA or gDNA derived from T cells, B-cell-depleted T cells, or PBMCs. Deeply sampled blood TCRbeta repertoires from subjects exposed to, actively infected with, or recovered from COVID-19 were included in the dataset. What the study reported, not specific to this receptor: Clinical and demographic metadata were provided uncurated, with the amount varying by source and participant.

Notes on this clone: Which antigen it targets is not known. Per-nucleotide qualities are absent, and no much larger clonotype sits a single base away.

The collaborating institutions used their own protocols to collect whole blood in K2EDTA tubes. For TCRbeta analysis, collaborator samples were shipped as frozen whole blood, as isolated PBMCs, or as DNA extracted from either sample type. The CDR3 goes from the cysteine to the phenylalanine over 13 residues. Only the CDR3 part of the read is kept: 39 bases, read in frame from the first base. The germline V gene encodes CDR1 SGHRS and CDR2 YFSETQ. Trimming takes 3 bases off V and 8 bases off J; junction bases not matched to a gene: 3. TCRbeta CDR3 regions were amplified from genomic DNA using the immunoSEQ Assay, a bias-controlled multiplex PCR. The paper's data handling went like this. Nucleated cell counts per sample were estimated from amplification of reference gene primers within the assay. Sequence reads were collapsed and filtered to measure the absolute abundance of every unique TCRbeta CDR3 rearrangement. For each sample, productive Simpson clonality was calculated as the square root of Simpson's diversity index across productive rearrangements. TCRdb retrieved this table from immuneACCESS and kept in-frame rearrangements only. Not all clones are present; in checked studies, unresolved V genes account for under half, and no reason is known for the remainder. The V and J calls and the clone size are those of that table, but D and trimming were determined from the DNA. The sample table shows around 330,000 clones, and roughly 90% are seen once. Of the sample, about 3.9% is held by the ten largest clones.

The sequencing input was peripheral blood. The chain employs TRBV5-1 and TRBJ2-2; 8 junctional bases match TRBD2. The sequence came from a woman between 45 and 65 years old with active or convalescent COVID-19. CDR3 region: CASSSGLEGELFF. DNA sequence: TGCGCCAGCAGCTCGGGACTAGAGGGGGAGCTGTTTTTT.